The rows below give T cell receptor beta chains drawn from one sample of a study of regulatory T cells in long-lasting Graves disease. TCRdb itself ran the multiplex PCR reads through MiXCR, one entry per CDR3 protein. The sample consists of 350,000 to 450,000 distinct CDR3 sequences, 12% of them appearing once. These same records also appear under a second study, on T cells in Graves' hyperthyroidism and ophthalmopathy.

This material consisted of peripheral blood mononuclear cells (PBMCs), taken at new diagnosis, from a patient treated with antithyroid drugs. The receptors were sampled from a woman between 18 and 29 years old with Graves disease. Both conserved end residues are trimmed from each CDR3. A D gene is named only where the DNA matches it firmly.

>TRBV7-2|TRBJ2-2|.
ASSLGFLNTGELF
>TRBV12-3/TRBV12-4|TRBJ2-1|TRBD2
ASSPGLVLWEQF
>TRBV7-9|TRBJ1-2|.
ASSPNRNAYGYT
>TRBV20-1|TRBJ1-4|.
SAPPQQGSNEKLF
>TRBV24-1|TRBJ1-1|.
ATSEGVNTEAF
>TRBV4-3|TRBJ1-6|.
ASSGGGGWDSPLH
>TRBV6-1|TRBJ1-2|.
ASSIQDSYGYT
>TRBV18|TRBJ2-4|TRBD2
ASSPVGGSREAQY
>TRBV25-1|TRBJ1-2|TRBD1
ASSRSDRPLT
>TRBV9|TRBJ2-1|TRBD1
ASSPQTGGSYNEQF
>TRBV5-1|TRBJ1-4|TRBD1
ASSLTGENEKLF
>TRBV7-9|TRBJ1-4|TRBD1
ASSQPTGEATNEKLF
>TRBV29-1|TRBJ2-1|.
SVLLEVNNEQF
>TRBV20-1|TRBJ2-1|.
SAPDQRLGQQF
>TRBV6-1|TRBJ2-1|.
ASQTGQYNEQF
>TRBV6-1|TRBJ2-7|.
ASSEIRCEQY
>TRBV4-1|TRBJ1-2|TRBD1
ASSQDPGGDYGYT
>TRBV2|TRBJ1-2|.
ASGRKLRGDSYGYT
>TRBV7-2|TRBJ1-5|.
ASSSQSPWVGVSWPQH
>TRBV7-2|TRBJ2-7|.
ASSLTASDEQY
>TRBV7-9|TRBJ1-1|TRBD1
ASSQTGGVLNTEAF
>TRBV12-3/TRBV12-4|TRBJ1-2|.
DSSFGNYGYT
>TRBV27|TRBJ1-5|TRBD1
ASSVHRGIQPQH
>TRBV5-5|TRBJ1-4|.
ASSLVGVAEKLF
>TRBV7-2|TRBJ2-2|TRBD2
ASSPPLAGVAGELF
>TRBV11-1|TRBJ1-1|.
ASYSIGRQMNTEAF
>TRBV18|TRBJ1-1|.
ASSSRQGSNTEAF
>TRBV7-9|TRBJ2-7|.
ASGGSSYEQY
>TRBV6-9|TRBJ1-1|.
ASSYWTGAALVRTEAF
>TRBV4-2|TRBJ2-3|TRBD1
ASSQADREDTQY
>TRBV9|TRBJ2-1|TRBD2
ASGGGLAGEDEQF
>TRBV27|TRBJ2-1|.
ASRPGLPYNEQF
>TRBV7-2|TRBJ1-4|.
ASSLLGTRDKLF
>TRBV28|TRBJ1-5|.
ASSLKVRGNQPQH
>TRBV29-1|TRBJ1-5|.
SPISSQPQH
>TRBV4-1|TRBJ2-3|.
ASSRNRWESDTQY
>TRBV20-1|TRBJ1-2|.
SAVPPDQYYYGYT
>TRBV12-3/TRBV12-4|TRBJ2-4|.
ASSPQGNIQY
>TRBV12-3/TRBV12-4|TRBJ1-1|.
ASSLGRGEGAF
>TRBV9|TRBJ1-1|.
ASSVGGRGNTEAF
>TRBV12-3/TRBV12-4|TRBJ2-3|.
ASSLERGTDTQY
>TRBV18|TRBJ2-5|TRBD2
ASSPPSGGLGETQY
>TRBV7-2|TRBJ2-7|.
ASSPYAGYEQY
>TRBV7-2|TRBJ2-7|.
ASSLGDEQY
>TRBV28|TRBJ2-1|TRBD2
ASSSTGVAGVNEQF
>TRBV29-1|TRBJ1-1|.
SAANSVNTEAF
>TRBV6-2/TRBV6-3|TRBJ1-1|.
ASSLMMKNTEAF
>TRBV6-2/TRBV6-3|TRBJ2-3|TRBD2
ASRKSGGSTDTQY
>TRBV9|TRBJ2-3|TRBD1
ASSLRDRSNTDTQY
>TRBV28|TRBJ2-2|TRBD2
ASTSPLGGSWPGELF
>TRBV28|TRBJ2-1|TRBD2
ASSLAGGPSDNEQF
>TRBV27|TRBJ2-1|.
ASIEGGEQF
>TRBV3-1|TRBJ1-2|.
ASSRSPYGYT
>TRBV9|TRBJ2-1|TRBD2
ASSLEPGTSGRSSYNEQF
>TRBV4-3|TRBJ2-3|.
ASSQDFMDTQY
>TRBV12-3/TRBV12-4|TRBJ1-2|.
ASSPSGSYGYT
>TRBV4-3|TRBJ2-1|.
ASSQEVPGTHEQF
>TRBV19|TRBJ1-1|.
ASSIALNRRNTEAF
>TRBV7-6|TRBJ2-7|TRBD2
ASSLRLAGVNEQY
>TRBV20-1|TRBJ1-2|TRBD1
SVRQGYNGGYT